The 21 T cell receptor beta chains presented below share a single source sample, sequenced in a study of T cells in Graves' hyperthyroidism and ophthalmopathy. Amplified TCR beta CDR3 regions derived from RNA transcripts. Initially, a first-round RT-PCR of the TCR CDR3 employed the HTBI primer set. One entry per CDR3 protein results from TCRdb running MiXCR on the multiplex PCR reads. The table lists 250,000 to 300,000 distinct CDR3 sequences, about 14% of them singletons. The sample consisted of blood. The receptors were gathered from a woman in her thirties or forties with Graves' hyperthyroidism that later progressed to Graves' ophthalmopathy.

This clonotype showed up many times. The CDR3 is CASSWDGAPYEQYF. The CDR3 DNA sequence: TGTGCCAGCAGTTGGGACGGAGCCCCCTACGAGCAGTACTTC. This chain uses TRBV28 with TRBJ2-7, with D tentatively TRBD1 or TRBD2 (5 bases each). Between the trimmed V and J ends, which lost 4 bases and 2 bases, there was a span of 12 bases. The CDR3 covers 14 residues. Germline CDR1 and CDR2: MDHEN and SYDVKM.

The chain recombines TRBV28 with TRBJ2-5, with D unclear. Deletions cut 5 bases from V and 0 bases from J, with 13 bases between. Per germline, CDR1 MDHEN and CDR2 SYDVKM. This CDR3 has 15 amino acids. CDR3 bases: TGTGCCAGCAGTGGAAGTGTGGCTTACCAAGAGACCCAGTACTTC. Its translation is CASSGSVAYQETQYF.

This clonotype appeared a single time. The chain carries TRBV20-1 and TRBJ1-1; D gene ambiguous. The germline V gene encodes CDR1 DFQATT and CDR2 SNEGSKA (reference sequence). The CDR3 spans 13 residues. V gave up 1 base and J gave up 11 bases, with 17 bases separating them. CDR3 DNA: TGCAGTGCTAGAGTGCTGGGGAACACTTACGCTTTCTTT. This translates into CSARVLGNTYAFF.

This clonotype was picked up many times. The V gene is TRBV18, the J gene TRBJ1-2; 8 bases agree with TRBD1. This CDR3 contains 15 residues. Germline V gives CDR1 KGHSH, CDR2 LQKENI. Unmatched junction bases numbered 7, after V lost 3 bases and J lost 4 bases. The CDR3 DNA is TGTGCCAGCTCACCGACGAAACAGGGGGGCTATGGCTACACCTTC. It specifies CASSPTKQGGYGYTF. The full variable domain, completed using reference TRBV18 and TRBJ1-2, is NAGVMQNPRHLVRRRGQEARLRCSPMKGHSHVYWYRQLPEEGLKFMVYLQKENIIDESGMPKERFSAEFPKEGPSILRIQQVVRGDSAAYFCASSPTKQGGYGYTFGSGTRLTVV.

This clonotype has more than one count but fewer than ten. The V and J genes are TRBV11-2 and TRBJ2-7, with D tentatively TRBD2 (6 bases). The CDR3 is 15 residues long. The V end was cut by 1 base, the J end by 7 bases, with 17 bases between. Germline CDR1 and CDR2: SGHAT and FQNNGV. The DNA for the CDR3 is TGTGCCAGCAGCTTAGTGGCTAGCGTGGGTTTGGAGCAGTACTTC. Its protein is CASSLVASVGLEQYF.

This clonotype showed up many times. This chain links TRBV28 with TRBJ2-5, with 11 bases aligning to TRBD2. J was trimmed by 5 bases and V by 6 bases; bases with no gene match: 23. Looked up from germline, CDR1 is MDHEN and CDR2 is SYDVKM. The CDR3 is 20 amino acids. The CDR3, as DNA: TGTGCCAGCAGCACCCTCCGACGACAGCGATTAGCGGGAGGGTTGGAGACCCAGTACTTC. This gives the protein CASSTLRRQRLAGGLETQYF.

This clonotype was seen ten or more times. Here the CDR3 reads CASSLGGLNQPQHF. CDR3 nucleotide sequence: TGTGCCAGCAGTTTAGGGGGGCTCAATCAGCCCCAGCATTTT. The chain couples TRBV28 to TRBJ1-5; possible D gene TRBD1, 6 bases. The CDR3 sequence is 14 residues long. The V end lost 2 bases, the J end lost 3 bases, and 8 bases lay between the germline ends. Germline assignment: CDR1 MDHEN and CDR2 SYDVKM.

This clonotype was found many times. The chain carries TRBV11-2 and TRBJ2-7, with TRBD2 as a possible D gene (6 bases). This CDR3 comprises 16 residues. Germline-derived CDR1 and CDR2 are SGHAT and FQNNGV. Trimming removed 6 bases from V and 2 bases from J, with 20 bases in between. The chain's CDR3 is CASSTRKDGRTYEQYF. For the CDR3, the DNA is TGTGCCAGCAGTACGAGGAAGGACGGGAGAACCTACGAGCAGTACTTC. Supplemented by reference TRBV11-2 and TRBJ2-7, the full variable domain reads EAGVAQSPRYKIIEKRQSVAFWCNPISGHATLYWYQQILGQGPKLLIQFQNNGVVDDSQLPKDRFSAERLKGVDSTLKIQPAKLEDSAVYLCASSTRKDGRTYEQYFGPGTRLTVT.

This clonotype was counted at least ten times. The chain links TRBV3-1 to TRBJ2-2; D is uncertain. V was clipped by 0 bases and J by 0 bases, with 11 bases between them. Germline V gene sequence: CDR1 LGHDT, CDR2 YNNKEL (reference sequence). The CDR3 sequence is 17 residues long. CDR3 in amino acids: CASSQDRYGANTGELFF. Here the CDR3 DNA reads TGTGCCAGCAGCCAAGATCGGTACGGCGCGAACACCGGGGAGCTGTTTTTT.

The chain is built from TRBV27 and TRBJ2-4; 11 nucleotides agree with TRBD2. The CDR3 length is 16 residues. V trimming: 0 bases; J trimming: 5 bases; junction bases outside the gene matches: 3. The germline gives CDR1 MNHEY, CDR2 SMNVEV (reference sequence). CDR3 sequence: CASSLSLAGGQNIQYF. The CDR3 DNA follows: TGTGCCAGCAGTTTATCGCTAGCGGGAGGACAAAACATTCAGTACTTC.

This clonotype was recorded at least ten times. The V gene is TRBV6-1, the J gene TRBJ1-1; perhaps TRBD1 as D (6 bases). This CDR3 is built from 15 residues. The germline gives CDR1 MNHNS, CDR2 SASEGT. The V and J ends lost 5 bases and 3 bases respectively, with 16 bases between them. The DNA of the CDR3 is TGTGCCAGCAGTCCACAGGGCCCAGGGTACACTGAAGCTTTCTTT. Amino acid sequence: CASSPQGPGYTEAFF.

This clonotype was seen ten or more times. The chain has TRBV7-8 and TRBJ2-3; no clear D. Between the trimmed V and J ends, which lost 2 bases and 4 bases, there was a span of 4 bases. Germline V lookup: CDR1 SGHVS, CDR2 FQNEAQ. There are 12 residues in the CDR3. The CDR3 DNA is TGTGCCAGCAGCTTATCACCAGATACGCAGTATTTT. Its translation: CASSLSPDTQYF.

In this sample, this clonotype turned up once. At one boundary the junction diverges from the germline segment, which might be a read error. J is TRBJ1-1 and V is TRBV5-6, with D possibly being TRBD1 (6 bases). The CDR3 is 13 amino acids. The germline gives CDR1 SGHDT, CDR2 YYEEEE. The CDR3 DNA follows: TGTGCCAGCAGCTTGATGGGGGGCACTGAAGCTCTCTTT. This gives the protein CASSLMGGTEALF.

Ten or more counts support this clonotype. The chain links TRBV7-8 to TRBJ2-7; 9 nucleotides align to TRBD1. The J segment lost 7 bases and the V segment lost 5 bases, leaving 12 bases of the junction unmatched. The germline gives CDR1 SGHVS, CDR2 FQNEAQ. The CDR3 contains 15 residues. The CDR3 spells CASSPAGTGHGEQYF. The CDR3 bases are TGTGCCAGCAGCCCTGCGGGGACAGGGCATGGTGAGCAGTACTTC.

This clonotype was recorded at least ten times. The genes are TRBV18 and TRBJ2-1; a weak D match, TRBD1 (5 bases). Germline V lookup: CDR1 KGHSH, CDR2 LQKENI. CDR3 size: 13 residues. Trimming stripped 6 bases from V and 7 bases from J, with 13 bases between. In nucleotides, the CDR3 is TGTGCCAGCTCTCCGGATAGGACAAATGAGCAGTTCTTC. This gives the protein CASSPDRTNEQFF.

This clonotype was seen many times. The V gene is TRBV6-1, the J gene TRBJ2-3, with TRBD2 as a possible D gene (5 bases). The ends were cut back, 6 bases at V and 5 bases at J, with 15 bases in the middle. The CDR3 has 14 amino acids. The germline CDR1 and CDR2 sequences are MNHNS and SASEGT. The DNA for the CDR3 is TGTGCCAGCAGGGAATTGGGGAGAGGAGATACGCAGTATTTT. Protein sequence: CASRELGRGDTQYF.

This clonotype was observed a handful of times. The rearrangement joins TRBV19 to TRBJ1-5; 8 bases are shared with TRBD1. CDR1 and CDR2 (germline): LNHDA, SQIVND (reference sequence). The CDR3 covers 15 residues. Trimming at V came to 7 bases and at J to 0 bases, leaving 5 bases not matched to a gene. CDR3 loop: CASTPDRASNQPQHF. The CDR3 DNA is TGTGCCAGTACCCCGGACAGGGCTAGCAATCAGCCCCAGCATTTT. The full variable domain, with the rest looked up from reference TRBV19 and TRBJ1-5, is DGGITQSPKYLFRKEGQNVTLSCEQNLNHDAMYWYRQDPGQGLRLIYYSQIVNDFQKGDIAEGYSVSREKKESFPLTVTSAQKNPTAFYLCASTPDRASNQPQHFGDGTRLSIL.

At least ten counts were recorded for this clonotype. The chain has TRBV11-2 and TRBJ2-2, with D possibly TRBD1 on 5 matching bases. Deletions cut 1 base from V and 9 bases from J, with 15 bases between. Germline V CDR1 and CDR2: SGHAT, FQNNGV. The CDR3 extends over 15 amino acids. The CDR3 here is CASSLGGTLPRELFF. In nucleotides, the CDR3 is TGTGCCAGCAGCTTAGGGGGCACCCTCCCCCGGGAGCTGTTTTTT.

This clonotype was observed at least ten times. V is TRBV2 and J is TRBJ2-6, with D unclear. There are 15 residues in the CDR3. Germline assignment: CDR1 SNHLY and CDR2 FYNNEI. The germline V and J ends were trimmed by 3 bases and 0 bases, with 6 bases remaining between them. The CDR3 here is CASSDIASGANVLTF. Written as DNA, the CDR3 is TGTGCCAGCAGTGATATCGCCTCTGGGGCCAACGTCCTGACTTTC.

The chain combines TRBV6-2 or TRBV6-3 with TRBJ2-3; tentative D call: TRBD2 (5 bases). In germline, CDR1 is MNHEY, CDR2 SVGEGT. This CDR3 has 13 residues. Between the trimmed V and J ends, which lost 8 bases and 2 bases, there was a span of 11 bases. The CDR3 DNA follows: TGTGCCAGCTCGGACGGGGACACAGATACGCAGTATTTT. Protein sequence: CASSDGDTDTQYF.

This clonotype showed up many times. In nucleotides, the CDR3 is TGTGCCAGCACTCGGCGGGTAGATACGCAGTATTTT. Translated: CASTRRVDTQYF. This chain connects TRBV7-2 to TRBJ2-3, with D perhaps matching TRBD2 (5 bases). Germline lookup yields CDR1 SGHTA and CDR2 FQGNSA. The CDR3 loop spans 12 amino acids. V was pared by 7 bases and J by 5 bases, with 10 bases between.